These 5 T cell receptor beta chains were all obtained from the same sample, sequenced in a study of cytomegalovirus exposure and HLA in healthy donors. 60 Vbeta and 13 Jbeta primers were used in PCR. Method: immunoSEQ multiplex PCR; TCRdb's copy keeps in-frame clones and lacks some. The data hold some 120,000 clones, with about 76% observed a single time. Sequenced input: PBMCs. These receptors all stem from a middle-aged man in good health and CMV-seropositive.

This chain connects TRBV4-1 to TRBJ2-1; 12 nucleotides agree with TRBD2. Germline V gene data show CDR1 as MGHRA and CDR2 as YSYEKL. This CDR3 is built from 17 residues. V lost 4 bases, J lost 7 bases, and 11 bases stayed unmatched. The CDR3 sequence is CASSPKFLAGGPNEQFF. The CDR3 region has the DNA TGCGCCAGCAGCCCGAAGTTTCTAGCGGGAGGGCCGAATGAGCAGTTCTTC.

Details on this clone: Germline and junction disagree at one end, which may indicate a read error. The chain recombines TRBV4-1 with TRBJ2-2; 13 nucleotides line up with TRBD2. CDR1 is MGHRA, CDR2 YSYEKL, per germline. This CDR3 is 16 amino acids long. CDR3: CASSREGLAGIGEPFF. In DNA, the CDR3 is TGCGCCAGCAGCCGGGAGGGACTAGCGGGAATCGGGGAGCCGTTTTTT.

The chain couples TRBV30 to TRBJ1-4, with no clear D. CDR1 and CDR2 from the germline V gene are GTSNPN and SVGIG (reference sequence). V gave up 3 bases and J gave up 5 bases, with 19 bases separating them. The CDR3 sequence is 16 residues long. CDR3: CAWSDFIGDRNEKLFF. CDR3 nucleotides: TGTGCCTGGAGCGACTTTATCGGGGATAGGAATGAAAAACTGTTTTTT.

The chain joins TRBV9 to TRBJ2-5, with TRBD2 identical over 14 bases. The CDR3 spans 19 residues. The V and J ends lost 0 bases and 2 bases, in that order; junction bases with no gene match: 9. Germline CDR1 reads SGDLS; CDR2 reads YYNGEE. CDR3 protein: CASSVAPGLAGEGQETQYF. CDR3 in DNA: TGTGCCAGCAGCGTAGCTCCGGGACTAGCGGGAGAGGGTCAAGAGACCCAGTACTTC.

This chain uses TRBV18 with TRBJ1-3; D is perhaps TRBD1 (6 bases). The V and J ends lost 6 bases and 0 bases respectively, with 12 bases between them. Germline-derived CDR1 and CDR2 are KGHSH and LQKENI. The CDR3 covers 15 residues. The CDR3 sequence is CASSPTGSSGNTIYF. Written as DNA, the CDR3 is TGTGCCAGCTCCCCCACAGGGTCCTCTGGAAACACCATATATTTT.